A single sample is the source of the 22 T cell receptor beta chains below, sequenced in a study of cytomegalovirus exposure and HLA in healthy donors. Primers: 60 Vbeta forward and 13 Jbeta reverse. Sequenced by immunoSEQ multiplex PCR; TCRdb stores in-frame clones only, minus some. The sample lists 150,000 to 200,000 clones; roughly 78% were seen once. The specimen sequenced was PBMCs. The receptors derive from a middle-aged man in good health and CMV-seropositive.

This chain connects TRBV4-3 to TRBJ2-2; 9 bases match TRBD1. Trimming cost V 4 bases and J 0 bases; bases outside gene matches: 15. CDR3 length: 20 residues. Germline CDR1 reads LGHNA; CDR2 reads YSLEER. CDR3 region: CASSPTPLKQGAANTGELFF. In DNA, the CDR3 is TGCGCCAGCAGCCCCACCCCACTAAAACAGGGGGCGGCGAACACCGGGGAGCTGTTTTTT.

The V and J genes are TRBV27 and TRBJ2-7; 8 nucleotides align to TRBD1. V lost 5 bases, J lost 5 bases, and 8 bases stayed unmatched. This CDR3 spans 14 amino acids. CDR1 is MNHEY and CDR2 is SMNVEV in the germline V gene (reference sequence). CDR3: CASSPYRTGNEQYF. In DNA, the CDR3 is TGTGCCAGCAGTCCGTATAGGACAGGGAACGAGCAGTACTTC.

The chain carries TRBV7-2 and TRBJ2-7; 9 positions agree with TRBD1. The V gene's germline CDR1 is SGHTA and CDR2 FQGNSA. There are 14 residues in the CDR3. Trimming cost V 5 bases and J 5 bases; bases outside gene matches: 7. This CDR3 reads CASSKGTGSDEQYF. In nucleotides, the CDR3 is TGTGCCAGCAGCAAGGGGACAGGGTCGGACGAGCAGTACTTC.

The V call is TRBV15, the J call TRBJ2-1; 10 nucleotides agree with TRBD2. After removal of 0 bases from V and 9 bases from J, the junction contained 14 bases not matched to a gene. The CDR3 sequence is 18 residues long. CDR1 is LNHNV, CDR2 YYDKDF, per germline (reference sequence). CDR3 bases: TGTGCCACCAGCAGAGATTGGTTCGGGGAGCGGGGGGGCGCTGAGCAGTTCTTC. This gives the protein CATSRDWFGERGGAEQFF.

The genes are TRBV6-6 and TRBJ1-5; D ambiguous. There are 15 residues in the CDR3. V was cut by 6 bases and J by 7 bases, with 19 bases left in between. CDR1 and CDR2 (germline): MNHNY, SVGAGI (reference sequence). The chain's CDR3 is CASSSTEGKEQPQHF. CDR3 sequence (DNA): TGTGCCAGCAGCTCTACGGAGGGTAAGGAACAGCCCCAGCATTTT.

This clone was counted a few times. The chain uses TRBV7-2 and TRBJ1-2; TRBD1 matches at 8 bases. The germline V gene has CDR1 SGHTA and CDR2 FQGNSA. This CDR3 has 15 amino acids. The junction had 8 bases not matched to a gene; V was cut back by 1 base and J by 7 bases. The CDR3 spells CASSLDDRGFSGYTF. CDR3 DNA sequence: TGTGCCAGCAGCTTAGACGACAGGGGATTCAGTGGCTACACCTTC.

The rearrangement uses TRBV25-1 and TRBJ1-2; D possibly corresponds to TRBD1 (5 bases). CDR3 length: 15 residues. The V gene lost 3 bases and the J gene lost 4 bases, with 15 bases spanning the gap. CDR1 and CDR2 from the germline V gene are MGHDK and SYGVNS. This chain's CDR3 is CASSDPVGPSYGYTF. The DNA of the CDR3 is TGTGCCAGCAGTGACCCAGTGGGGCCCTCCTATGGCTACACCTTC.

V gene TRBV4-2 combines with J gene TRBJ1-2; the D is unclear. V lost 1 base and J 2 bases, leaving 8 bases between the germline ends. The CDR3 runs to 14 residues. From germline, CDR1 is LGHNA and CDR2 YNFKEQ. Here the CDR3 DNA reads TGTGCCAGCAGCCAAGGGAGCGGAAACTATGGCTACACCTTC. This sequence encodes CASSQGSGNYGYTF.

The chain couples TRBV27 to TRBJ1-2; D perhaps matches TRBD1 (6 bases). The CDR3 has 13 amino acids. Trimming left V 3 bases short and J 3 bases short, with 8 bases between. CDR1 and CDR2 (germline): MNHEY, SMNVEV (reference sequence). The CDR3 protein is CASSFTGYYGYTF. CDR3 bases: TGTGCCAGCAGTTTCACAGGGTACTATGGCTACACCTTC.

The chain couples TRBV30 to TRBJ2-5, with D possibly TRBD1 on 5 matching bases. The CDR3 is 12 amino acids. Trimming shortened V by 8 bases and J by 1 base, and 11 bases separated the two germline ends. Germline-derived CDR1 and CDR2 are GTSNPN and SVGIG (reference sequence). This CDR3 reads CALGHLQETQYF. CDR3 in DNA: TGTGCCCTTGGACACCTCCAAGAGACCCAGTACTTC.

This sequence joins TRBV11-2 and TRBJ2-7, with TRBD1 matching 7 bases. The CDR3 contains 16 residues. CDR1 and CDR2 (germline): SGHAT, FQNNGV. Trimming took 1 base from V and 0 from J; bases not matched to a gene: 6. CDR3 protein: CASSLALGGFSYEQYF. The CDR3, as DNA: TGTGCCAGCAGCTTAGCTTTAGGGGGCTTCTCCTACGAGCAGTACTTC.

The chain carries TRBV5-4 and TRBJ1-5; D is undetermined. Trimming took off 4 bases at V and 6 bases at J, with 8 bases between the two ends. Germline V CDR1 and CDR2: SGHNT, YYREEE (reference sequence). This CDR3 has 12 amino acids. The CDR3 DNA is TGTGCCAGCAGCCATCTAGGTCAGCCCCAGCATTTT. As protein: CASSHLGQPQHF.

This chain uses TRBV15 with TRBJ2-1, with 14 nucleotides matching TRBD2. With 8 bases clipped from V and 7 bases from J, the junction kept 16 bases outside the gene matches. From germline, CDR1 is LNHNV and CDR2 YYDKDF (reference sequence). The CDR3 has 18 amino acids. The CDR3 reads CATSPRTSGGRDINEQFF. As DNA, the CDR3 is TGTGCCACCTCGCCCCGGACTAGCGGGGGGCGGGATATAAATGAGCAGTTCTTC.

The chain links TRBV9 to TRBJ2-6, with 9 positions matching TRBD1. The CDR3 sequence is 16 residues long. V shed 4 bases, J shed 2 bases, and the junction held 4 bases outside the gene matches. Germline CDR1 reads SGDLS; CDR2 reads YYNGEE. CDR3 coding DNA: TGTGCCAGCAGCACCTACAGGGGGCCTGGGGCCAACGTCCTGACTTTC. Its translation: CASSTYRGPGANVLTF.

This chain joins TRBV7-6 and TRBJ1-3; D uncertain. This CDR3 has 17 amino acids. The V and J ends lost 1 base and 0 bases respectively, with 13 bases between them. Germline-derived CDR1 and CDR2 are SGHVS and FNYEAQ. CDR3 DNA: TGTGCCAGCAGCTTAGTTCAAGGCAGGCCCTCTGGAAACACCATATATTTT. It encodes CASSLVQGRPSGNTIYF. Using reference TRBV7-6 and TRBJ1-3 for the parts outside the CDR3, the full variable domain is GAGVSQSPRYKVTKRGQDVALRCDPISGHVSLYWYRQALGQGPEFLTYFNYEAQQDKSGLPNDRFSAERPEGSISTLTIQRTEQRDSAMYRCASSLVQGRPSGNTIYFGEGSWLTVV.

This clone was picked up a small number of times. The V gene is TRBV10-3, the J gene TRBJ2-2, with 11 bases aligning to TRBD2. Germline trimming cut 10 bases from V and 8 bases from J; bases unmatched to any gene: 9. CDR1 and CDR2 (germline): ENHRY, SYGVKD. This CDR3 has 14 amino acids. In DNA, the CDR3 is TGTGCCACCCGACTAGCGGGGTGGGGTGGGGAGCTGTTTTTT. Protein: CATRLAGWGGELFF.

This rearrangement joins TRBV5-1 to TRBJ1-2, with 10 bases fitting TRBD1. Looked up from germline, CDR1 is SGHRS and CDR2 is YFSETQ. The CDR3 is 14 residues long. V gave up 0 bases and J gave up 4 bases; unmatched junction bases: 0. The CDR3 region is CASSLGDRGYGYTF. In DNA, the CDR3 is TGCGCCAGCAGCTTGGGGGACAGGGGCTATGGCTACACCTTC.

Details on this clone: Germline and junction disagree at one end, which may indicate a read error. Other DNA sequences in the same sample also yield this CDR3. This chain uses TRBV30 with TRBJ1-2; 9 positions agree with TRBD1. The CDR3 is made up of 12 amino acids. Germline lookup yields CDR1 GTSNPN and CDR2 SVGIG (reference sequence). The CDR3 region is CAWNRDRDGYTF. CDR3 in DNA: TGCGCCTGGAACCGGGACAGGGATGGCTACACCTTC. Variable domain in full (rest from reference TRBV30 and TRBJ1-2): SQTIHQWPATLVQPVGSPLSLECTVEGTSNPNLYWYRQAAGRGLQLLFYSVGIGQISSEVPQNLSASRPQDRQFILSSKKLLLSDSGFYLCAWNRDRDGYTFGSGTRLTVV.

This chain links TRBV6-5 with TRBJ1-1, with 8 bases fitting TRBD1. The CDR3 is 15 amino acids. V dropped 5 bases and J dropped 4; count of bases not matched to a gene: 9. Germline CDR1 reads MNHEY; CDR2 reads SVGAGI. In DNA, the CDR3 is TGTGCCAGCAGTCCGAAGACAGGGGTCGTCACTGAAGCTTTCTTT. Translated, it gives CASSPKTGVVTEAFF.

The chain joins TRBV7-2 to TRBJ2-7, with 7 bases that match TRBD2. The CDR3 has 12 residues. The germline V gene encodes CDR1 SGHTA and CDR2 FQGNSA. The ends lost 6 bases at V and 4 bases at J; junction bases unmatched: 3. CDR3 sequence reads: CASRSAGYEQYF. The CDR3 nucleotides read TGTGCCAGCAGATCAGCGGGGTACGAGCAGTACTTC. The full variable domain, in which reference TRBV7-2 and TRBJ2-7 provide the parts outside the CDR3, is GAGVSQSPSNKVTEKGKDVELRCDPISGHTALYWYRQSLGQGLEFLIYFQGNSAPDKSGLPSDRFSAERTGGSVSTLTIQRTQQEDSAVYLCASRSAGYEQYFGPGTRLTVT.

This chain connects TRBV7-2 to TRBJ1-3; D is possibly TRBD1 (6 bases). The CDR3 spans 16 residues. V lost 1 base to trimming and J lost 2 bases, with 12 bases between them. The germline V gene encodes CDR1 SGHTA and CDR2 FQGNSA. CDR3 amino acids: CASSLEGGRPGNTIYF. The CDR3 DNA reads as TGTGCCAGCAGCTTAGAGGGGGGGAGGCCTGGAAACACCATATATTTT.

This clone appeared a single time. The chain links TRBV5-6 to TRBJ1-5; possibly TRBD1 for D (6 bases). CDR3 length: 16 residues. Germline CDR1 reads SGHDT; CDR2 reads YYEEEE. Trimming removed 0 bases from V and 4 bases from J, with 14 bases in between. Written as DNA, the CDR3 is TGTGCCAGCAGCTTGGGGGCCGGGACACCGAATCAGCCCCAGCATTTT. Translation gives CASSLGAGTPNQPQHF.